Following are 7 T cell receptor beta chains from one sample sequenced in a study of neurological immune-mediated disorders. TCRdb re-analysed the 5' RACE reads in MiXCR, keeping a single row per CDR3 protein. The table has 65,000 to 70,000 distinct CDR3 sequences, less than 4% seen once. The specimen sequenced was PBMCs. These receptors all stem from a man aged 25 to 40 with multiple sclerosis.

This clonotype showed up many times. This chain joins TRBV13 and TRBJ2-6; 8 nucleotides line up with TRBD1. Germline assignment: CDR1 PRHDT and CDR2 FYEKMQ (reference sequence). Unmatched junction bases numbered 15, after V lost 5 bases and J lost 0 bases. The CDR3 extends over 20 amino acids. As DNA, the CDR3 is TGTGCCAGCAGCCCTTGGGGTGCGGACAGGGACTTCTCTGGGGCCAACGTCCTGACTTTC. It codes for CASSPWGADRDFSGANVLTF. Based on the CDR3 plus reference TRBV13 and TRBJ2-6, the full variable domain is AAGVIQSPRHLIKEKRETATLKCYPIPRHDTVYWYQQGPGQDPQFLISFYEKMQSDKGSIPDRFSAQQFSDYHSELNMSSLELGDSALYFCASSPWGADRDFSGANVLTFGAGSRLTVL.

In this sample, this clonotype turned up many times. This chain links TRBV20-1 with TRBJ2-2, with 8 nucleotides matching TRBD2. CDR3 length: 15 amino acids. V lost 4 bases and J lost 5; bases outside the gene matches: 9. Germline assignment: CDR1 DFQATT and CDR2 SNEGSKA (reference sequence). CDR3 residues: CSATAGGAGTGELFF. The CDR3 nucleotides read TGCAGTGCTACCGCGGGGGGCGCGGGTACCGGGGAGCTGTTTTTT.

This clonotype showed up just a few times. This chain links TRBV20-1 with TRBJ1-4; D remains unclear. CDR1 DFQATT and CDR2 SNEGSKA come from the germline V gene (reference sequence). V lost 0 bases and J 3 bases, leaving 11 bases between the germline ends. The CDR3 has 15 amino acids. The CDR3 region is CSARDIRMSNEKLFF. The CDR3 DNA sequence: TGCAGTGCTAGAGATATCAGGATGTCTAATGAAAAACTGTTTTTT.

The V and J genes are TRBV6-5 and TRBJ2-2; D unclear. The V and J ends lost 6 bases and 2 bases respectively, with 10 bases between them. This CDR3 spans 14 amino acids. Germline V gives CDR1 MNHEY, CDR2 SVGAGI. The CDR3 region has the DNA TGTGCCAGCAGGTGGACCAAAAACACCGGGGAGCTGTTTTTT. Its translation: CASRWTKNTGELFF.

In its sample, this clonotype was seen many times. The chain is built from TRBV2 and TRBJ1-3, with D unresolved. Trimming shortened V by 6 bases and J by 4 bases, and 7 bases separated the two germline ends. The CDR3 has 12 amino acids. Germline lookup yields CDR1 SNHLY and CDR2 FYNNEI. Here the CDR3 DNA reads TGTGCCAGCAGGGACGACGGAAACACCATATATTTT. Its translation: CASRDDGNTIYF.

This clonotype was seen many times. In DNA form, the CDR3 reads TGTGCCAGCAGTTTAAATAGAAGGTTCGCAGATACGCAGTATTTT. Translated: CASSLNRRFADTQYF. V gene TRBV12-3 or TRBV12-4 combines with J gene TRBJ2-3, with unresolved D. Trimming took 2 bases from V and 4 from J, leaving 13 bases between them. The CDR3 runs to 15 residues.

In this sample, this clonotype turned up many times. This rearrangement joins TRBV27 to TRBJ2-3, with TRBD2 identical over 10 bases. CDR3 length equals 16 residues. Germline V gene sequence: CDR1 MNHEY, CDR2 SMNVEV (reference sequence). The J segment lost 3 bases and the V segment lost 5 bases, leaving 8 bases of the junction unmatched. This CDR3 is CASSGIAGGVTDTQYF. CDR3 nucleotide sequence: TGTGCCAGCAGTGGGATAGCGGGGGGCGTAACAGATACGCAGTATTTT.